The clone carrying this T cell receptor (beta chain) has just a few counts. Its target is not known. The record originates from a study of OX40 agonist ivuxolimab in advanced cancers. Study summary: Every 2 weeks, patients got intravenous ivuxolimab at one of six dose levels (0.01-10 mg/kg). Earlier anti-PD-1, anti-PD-L1 or anti-CTLA-4 therapy was permitted; roughly 40% had received some. Three dose-escalation patients had partial responses: one with hepatocellular carcinoma and two with cutaneous melanoma. The study's findings and limits: No determination was made of the antigen specificity of the expanded peripheral T cells.

Germline CDR1 reads ENHRY; CDR2 reads SYGVKD. The CDR3 length is 15 residues. The germline V and J ends were trimmed by 0 bases and 4 bases, with 12 bases remaining between them. TCRdb's copy holds only in-frame clones and misses some; the assay was immunoSEQ multiplex PCR. The sample lists 60,000 to 65,000 clones; more than 75% were seen once. This chain joins TRBV10-3 and TRBJ1-1; unclear D gene. The sample here was CD4+ or CD8+ T cells sorted from blood, taken in a trial of the OX40 agonist ivuxolimab. The TCR sequence derives from an adult with an advanced solid tumor such as melanoma, head and neck, liver or kidney cancer. CDR3 nucleotide sequence: TGTGCCATCAGTGAGTCGGAGGGATCGGGCACTGAAGCTTTCTTT. It encodes CAISESEGSGTEAFF.